The rows below give T cell receptor beta chains drawn from one sample of a study of T cells in Graves' hyperthyroidism and ophthalmopathy. One entry per CDR3 protein, called by TCRdb with MiXCR from the multiplex PCR reads. The profile shows 500,000 or so distinct CDR3 sequences, over 15% of them singletons. Sequenced input: blood. The receptors here all came from a young woman with Graves' ophthalmopathy. Each CDR3 is given with its conserved first and last residue. Fields, in order: clone size, V gene, CDR3 protein. Some rows have no size entry. The others give once, few or many, or a class for an expanded clone.

>.|TRBV6-2/TRBV6-3
CASTKRGRGDRGYNEQFF
>many|TRBV7-2
CASSLDPGPSTDTQYF
>few|TRBV11-3
CASSPGGEYSNQPQHF
>.|TRBV20-1
CSAPRGGLNEQFF
>.|TRBV5-4
CASSLGGEAYNQPQHF
>.|TRBV6-1
CASIAGPGWGEQYF
>.|TRBV29-1
CSIRTENTGELFF
>many|TRBV2
CASSEVGGKVSFF
>.|TRBV5-1
CASSLVAGRSNNEQFF
>.|TRBV20-1
CSVEGNQPQHF
>.|TRBV20-1
CSAKTGQGWQYDTEAFF
>many|TRBV10-3
CAISQNSGSSYNEQFF
>many|TRBV6-6
CASSYLGQRINSGANVLTF
>many|TRBV29-1
CSAQTGLNTEAFF
>many|TRBV27
CASSETGVSEQYF
>few|TRBV12-3/TRBV12-4
CASSVKAKNIQYF
>.|TRBV12-3/TRBV12-4
CASSFLAGGPETQYF
>once|TRBV20-1
CSARETLSSGRETQYF